This is a list of T cell receptor beta chains from one sample in a study of blood T cells in healthy people across ages. TCRdb independently ran MiXCR on the 5' RACE reads; one entry per CDR3 protein. The sample consists of more than 650,000 distinct CDR3 sequences, roughly 50% of them appearing once. Specimen: blood. These receptors came from a man aged 80 or over in good health. The CDR3 runs from the conserved cysteine through the conserved F or W. Fields, in order: clone size, J gene, D gene, V gene, CDR3 DNA, CDR3 protein. The D gene is left open where the match is weak. A clone size is listed for some rows: how often the clone was seen (once, few, many), or a class if it is expanded.

clone size: few
J gene: TRBJ2-1
D gene: TRBD2
V gene: TRBV6-1
CDR3 DNA: TGTGCCAGCAGTGCCCGGGGCGGGAGAGCGAGTGAGCAGTTCTTC
CDR3 protein: CASSARGGRASEQFF

clone size: -
J gene: TRBJ1-5
D gene: -
V gene: TRBV6-1
CDR3 DNA: TGTGCCAGCAGTCGACCCGACAGGTTGGATTATAGCAATCAGCCCCAGCATTTT
CDR3 protein: CASSRPDRLDYSNQPQHF

clone size: -
J gene: TRBJ2-3
D gene: TRBD2
V gene: TRBV7-2
CDR3 DNA: TGTGCCAGCAGCCCCCGGCAAAGCGGGAGTCGCCCAGATACGCAGTATTTT
CDR3 protein: CASSPRQSGSRPDTQYF

clone size: few
J gene: TRBJ2-3
D gene: TRBD2
V gene: TRBV27
CDR3 DNA: TGTGCCAGCAGGCTAGCGGGGGCTAGCACAGATACGCAGTATTTT
CDR3 protein: CASRLAGASTDTQYF

clone size: -
J gene: TRBJ2-3
D gene: TRBD2
V gene: TRBV29-1
CDR3 DNA: TGCAGCGTCGAGGGACAGCTGAGGACTAGCGGGGTTGGCAGATACGCGTATTTT
CDR3 protein: CSVEGQLRTSGVGRYAYF

clone size: -
J gene: TRBJ2-5
D gene: -
V gene: TRBV10-3
CDR3 DNA: TGTGCCATCAGTGAGTCGCGGTTCGGCTATCAGCAAGAGACCCAGTACTTC
CDR3 protein: CAISESRFGYQQETQYF

clone size: -
J gene: TRBJ2-7
D gene: -
V gene: TRBV2
CDR3 DNA: TGTGCCAGCAGTGTCGGGACTGGCGGACCAATCTCCTACAATGAGCAGTACTTC
CDR3 protein: CASSVGTGGPISYNEQYF

clone size: -
J gene: TRBJ2-1
D gene: -
V gene: TRBV9
CDR3 DNA: TGTGCCAGCAGCGTAGGAAGGCCATCCTACAATGAGCAGTTCTTC
CDR3 protein: CASSVGRPSYNEQFF

clone size: -
J gene: TRBJ2-7
D gene: -
V gene: TRBV6-2/TRBV6-3
CDR3 DNA: TGTGCTAGCAGGGCGGGGCCGGCCTACAATGAGCAGTACTTC
CDR3 protein: CASRAGPAYNEQYF

clone size: -
J gene: TRBJ2-3
D gene: -
V gene: TRBV7-3
CDR3 DNA: TGTGCCAGCAGCAACGGGGATACGCAGTATTTT
CDR3 protein: CASSNGDTQYF

clone size: -
J gene: TRBJ2-7
D gene: -
V gene: TRBV7-9
CDR3 DNA: TGTGCCAGCAGCTTACCTGGCGGGATGTCCTACGAGCAGTACTTC
CDR3 protein: CASSLPGGMSYEQYF

clone size: -
J gene: TRBJ2-7
D gene: -
V gene: TRBV18
CDR3 DNA: TGTGCCAGCTCACCACCAGGGAAAAGTAAGAATGAGCAGTACTTC
CDR3 protein: CASSPPGKSKNEQYF

clone size: -
J gene: TRBJ2-3
D gene: -
V gene: TRBV18
CDR3 DNA: TGTGCCAGCTCACCGACTCCCTTGGAGGACAGATACGCGTATTTT
CDR3 protein: CASSPTPLEDRYAYF

clone size: -
J gene: TRBJ2-1
D gene: TRBD2
V gene: TRBV29-1
CDR3 DNA: TGCAGCGTTGAAGTCCTCACCCGGACTAGCGGGACGCCTGACAATGAGCAGTTCTTC
CDR3 protein: CSVEVLTRTSGTPDNEQFF

clone size: -
J gene: TRBJ2-7
D gene: -
V gene: TRBV3-1
CDR3 DNA: TGTGCCAGCAGCCGGCTGGGAGTACACAATGAGCAGTACTTC
CDR3 protein: CASSRLGVHNEQYF

clone size: -
J gene: TRBJ1-2
D gene: -
V gene: TRBV6-1
CDR3 DNA: TGTGCCAGCAGCCCGGGGCCCCTGAACTATGGCTACACCTTC
CDR3 protein: CASSPGPLNYGYTF

clone size: -
J gene: TRBJ2-7
D gene: -
V gene: TRBV25-1
CDR3 DNA: TGTGCCAGCAGTTCCCCCGTGAGTCTGGACCGTGCCTACGAGCAGTACTTC
CDR3 protein: CASSSPVSLDRAYEQYF

clone size: -
J gene: TRBJ2-3
D gene: -
V gene: TRBV6-6
CDR3 DNA: TGTGCCAGCAGTGGTCGGGCCTTAAGCACAGATACGCAGTATTTT
CDR3 protein: CASSGRALSTDTQYF

clone size: -
J gene: TRBJ2-1
D gene: TRBD2
V gene: TRBV9
CDR3 DNA: TGTGCCAGCAGCGTGTCTAGCGGGAGCTCCTACAATGAGCAGTTCTTC
CDR3 protein: CASSVSSGSSYNEQFF

clone size: -
J gene: TRBJ2-5
D gene: -
V gene: TRBV5-1
CDR3 DNA: TGCGCCAGCGGGGGTTTTCAGGGAGGCTTGGATGAGCAGTACTTC
CDR3 protein: CASGGFQGGLDEQYF

clone size: -
J gene: TRBJ2-3
D gene: -
V gene: TRBV2
CDR3 DNA: TGTGCCAGCCTACCCGGGCTTCGCACAGATACGCAGTATTTT
CDR3 protein: CASLPGLRTDTQYF

clone size: -
J gene: TRBJ2-1
D gene: TRBD2
V gene: TRBV27
CDR3 DNA: TGTGCCAGCATTCCGGGAGGGCCGGATAATGAGCAGTTCTTC
CDR3 protein: CASIPGGPDNEQFF

clone size: many
J gene: TRBJ2-7
D gene: -
V gene: TRBV29-1
CDR3 DNA: TGCAGCGTGGGGGGACAGACCTACGAGCAGTACTTC
CDR3 protein: CSVGGQTYEQYF

clone size: -
J gene: TRBJ1-6
D gene: -
V gene: TRBV14
CDR3 DNA: TGTGCCAGCAGCCAATTAGGACAGAGGGACTATAATTCACCCCTCCACTTT
CDR3 protein: CASSQLGQRDYNSPLHF

clone size: -
J gene: TRBJ2-5
D gene: TRBD2
V gene: TRBV11-3
CDR3 DNA: TGTGCCAGCAGCTTAGAAGGTCCGAGCGGGGGACCCCAAGAGACCCAGTACTTC
CDR3 protein: CASSLEGPSGGPQETQYF

clone size: few
J gene: TRBJ1-5
D gene: -
V gene: TRBV24-1
CDR3 DNA: TGTGCCACCAGTACACGGACGAATCAGCCCCAGCATTTT
CDR3 protein: CATSTRTNQPQHF

clone size: -
J gene: TRBJ1-2
D gene: TRBD1
V gene: TRBV4-2
CDR3 DNA: TGTGCCAGCAGCCAACGTCCCGGGACAGGGGGGCTTGGCTACACCTTC
CDR3 protein: CASSQRPGTGGLGYTF

clone size: -
J gene: TRBJ1-5
D gene: -
V gene: TRBV29-1
CDR3 DNA: TGCAGCGTTGCTGGGGGCGCGGGCAATCAGCCCCAGCATTTT
CDR3 protein: CSVAGGAGNQPQHF

clone size: -
J gene: TRBJ2-3
D gene: TRBD2
V gene: TRBV6-5
CDR3 DNA: TGTGCCAGCAGTTACTCTCCGAGCGGGAAGCACAGATACGCGTATTTT
CDR3 protein: CASSYSPSGKHRYAYF

clone size: -
J gene: TRBJ1-2
D gene: TRBD1
V gene: TRBV5-1
CDR3 DNA: TGCGCCAGCAGCGTACGGACAGGGGGCGACTACACCTTC
CDR3 protein: CASSVRTGGDYTF

clone size: -
J gene: TRBJ1-2
D gene: TRBD1
V gene: TRBV7-8
CDR3 DNA: TGTGCCAGCAGCTTGGACAGGATACCCTATGGCTACACCTTC
CDR3 protein: CASSLDRIPYGYTF

clone size: few
J gene: TRBJ2-1
D gene: TRBD1
V gene: TRBV29-1
CDR3 DNA: TGCAGCGTTGGGGCCCGTGACAGGGGGGGGAATGAGCAGTTCTTC
CDR3 protein: CSVGARDRGGNEQFF

clone size: -
J gene: TRBJ2-3
D gene: TRBD2
V gene: TRBV4-1
CDR3 DNA: TGCGCCAGCAGCCAAAGGCTAGCGGGAGTGATTAGCACAGATACGCAGTATTTT
CDR3 protein: CASSQRLAGVISTDTQYF

clone size: -
J gene: TRBJ1-1
D gene: -
V gene: TRBV29-1
CDR3 DNA: TGCAGCGCCAAGACGGGGCGCGGTGGAACTGAAGCTTTCTTT
CDR3 protein: CSAKTGRGGTEAFF

clone size: -
J gene: TRBJ2-1
D gene: -
V gene: TRBV18
CDR3 DNA: TGTGCCAGCTCACCCAACCAACAGGGATACAATGAGCAGTTCTTC
CDR3 protein: CASSPNQQGYNEQFF

clone size: -
J gene: TRBJ2-7
D gene: -
V gene: TRBV7-8
CDR3 DNA: TGTGCCAGCAGCTTAGCTCTTTTTGCGGGGGCTGACAATGAGCAGTACTTC
CDR3 protein: CASSLALFAGADNEQYF

clone size: -
J gene: TRBJ2-5
D gene: TRBD2
V gene: TRBV27
CDR3 DNA: TGTGCCAGCAGTCGGACTAGTCTCGAGACCCAGTACTTC
CDR3 protein: CASSRTSLETQYF

clone size: -
J gene: TRBJ1-2
D gene: -
V gene: TRBV10-3
CDR3 DNA: TGTGCCATCAGCGGGCCCGGGCAGACCTATGGCTACACCTTC
CDR3 protein: CAISGPGQTYGYTF

clone size: -
J gene: TRBJ2-5
D gene: -
V gene: TRBV5-1
CDR3 DNA: TGCGCCAGCAGCCTATCCAGGGGGGGGATATCGGAGACCCAGTACTTT
CDR3 protein: CASSLSRGGISETQYF

clone size: -
J gene: TRBJ2-1
D gene: -
V gene: TRBV27
CDR3 DNA: TGTGCCAGCAGTTTAGTAGCGGCCGGGGGAAATGAGCAGTTCTTC
CDR3 protein: CASSLVAAGGNEQFF

clone size: few
J gene: TRBJ2-5
D gene: TRBD1
V gene: TRBV7-9
CDR3 DNA: TGTGCTAGCAGCTTGTCAGGGACAGTGCAGTACTTC
CDR3 protein: CASSLSGTVQYF

clone size: -
J gene: TRBJ2-1
D gene: -
V gene: TRBV5-1
CDR3 DNA: TGCGCCAGCAGCTTGAGGGGGGGGAACTACAATGAGCAGTTCTTC
CDR3 protein: CASSLRGGNYNEQFF

clone size: -
J gene: TRBJ2-5
D gene: TRBD2
V gene: TRBV2
CDR3 DNA: TGTGCCAGCAGGAGTTTGACTAGCGGACAAGAGACCCAGTACTTC
CDR3 protein: CASRSLTSGQETQYF

clone size: -
J gene: TRBJ2-7
D gene: TRBD1
V gene: TRBV29-1
CDR3 DNA: TGCAGCGTTGAAAACCGGGACAGCACCTACGAGCAGTACTTC
CDR3 protein: CSVENRDSTYEQYF

clone size: -
J gene: TRBJ2-7
D gene: -
V gene: TRBV20-1
CDR3 DNA: TGCAGTGCTAGGGGTCAGGTATTTGGGAACGAGCAGTACTTC
CDR3 protein: CSARGQVFGNEQYF

clone size: few
J gene: TRBJ2-7
D gene: TRBD2
V gene: TRBV12-3/TRBV12-4
CDR3 DNA: TGTGCCAGCAGTCACCGACTAGCGGGGTACGAGCAGTACTTC
CDR3 protein: CASSHRLAGYEQYF

clone size: -
J gene: TRBJ2-7
D gene: TRBD2
V gene: TRBV7-2
CDR3 DNA: TGTGCCAGCAGCTTCAGACTAGCGGGACCCACGCCAGAGCAGTACTTC
CDR3 protein: CASSFRLAGPTPEQYF

clone size: few
J gene: TRBJ2-7
D gene: -
V gene: TRBV2
CDR3 DNA: TGTGCCAGCAGCCGAAAGGACTACGAGCAGTACTTC
CDR3 protein: CASSRKDYEQYF

clone size: -
J gene: TRBJ2-3
D gene: -
V gene: TRBV7-8
CDR3 DNA: TGTGCCAGCAGCCCCATCGACAGAGGGCTAAATACGCAGTATTTT
CDR3 protein: CASSPIDRGLNTQYF

clone size: -
J gene: TRBJ2-7
D gene: TRBD2
V gene: TRBV15
CDR3 DNA: TGTGCCACCAGCAGAGAGTTATCGGGACTAGCGGGCTCCTACGAGCAGTACTTC
CDR3 protein: CATSRELSGLAGSYEQYF

clone size: -
J gene: TRBJ1-2
D gene: TRBD1
V gene: TRBV11-2
CDR3 DNA: TGTGCCAGCCGATACGGGACAGGTGATGGCTACACCTTC
CDR3 protein: CASRYGTGDGYTF

clone size: -
J gene: TRBJ1-2
D gene: -
V gene: TRBV6-5
CDR3 DNA: TGTGCCAGCAGTTACTCTTATTCGGCCGACTATGGCTACACCTTC
CDR3 protein: CASSYSYSADYGYTF

clone size: many
J gene: TRBJ2-1
D gene: -
V gene: TRBV7-9
CDR3 DNA: TGTGCCAGCAGCCCGTCCCGACTAGAGCAGCGGTTGTTCTACAATGAGCAGTTCTTC
CDR3 protein: CASSPSRLEQRLFYNEQFF

clone size: -
J gene: TRBJ2-5
D gene: -
V gene: TRBV10-3
CDR3 DNA: TGTGCCATCAGTGGTGCAGACATTCAAGGGACCCAGTACTTC
CDR3 protein: CAISGADIQGTQYF

clone size: -
J gene: TRBJ2-5
D gene: -
V gene: TRBV4-1
CDR3 DNA: TGCGCCAGCAGCCAGCCACAGGGTTCTGCGGAGACCCAGTACTTC
CDR3 protein: CASSQPQGSAETQYF

clone size: -
J gene: TRBJ1-5
D gene: -
V gene: TRBV20-1
CDR3 DNA: TGCAGTGCTAGACAGGGATTTAGCAATCAGCCCCAGCATTTT
CDR3 protein: CSARQGFSNQPQHF

clone size: -
J gene: TRBJ1-1
D gene: -
V gene: TRBV6-5
CDR3 DNA: TGTGCCAGCTCGGGACGGGGCAGCACTGAAGCTTTCTTT
CDR3 protein: CASSGRGSTEAFF

clone size: -
J gene: TRBJ2-1
D gene: TRBD2
V gene: TRBV6-5
CDR3 DNA: TGTGCCGGCAGTCCCCGTGGTAGCGGGCCTGACGAGCAGTTCTTC
CDR3 protein: CAGSPRGSGPDEQFF

clone size: -
J gene: TRBJ1-2
D gene: -
V gene: TRBV5-6
CDR3 DNA: TGTGCCAGCAGCTCGGACATCTACGCCAACTATGGCTACACCTTC
CDR3 protein: CASSSDIYANYGYTF